These 26 T cell receptor beta chains were sequenced from one sample in a study of blood T cell repertoires in COVID-19. The repertoire was sequenced with immunoSEQ multiplex PCR; TCRdb's copy has only in-frame clones and lacks some. The table shows approximately 220,000 clones, with roughly 85% occurring only once. The sample taken for sequencing was PBMCs or T cells enriched from blood (not recorded which). The receptors come from a woman aged 40-49 years who had been exposed to COVID-19.

The chain joins TRBV24-1 to TRBJ2-7; tentatively, D is TRBD1 (6 bases). This CDR3 spans 16 amino acids. V lost 4 bases to trimming and J lost 4 bases, with 19 bases between them. Germline V lookup: CDR1 KGHDR, CDR2 SFDVKD. The CDR3 DNA is TGTGCCACCAGTGACTATCGTTTTCGGGACATTTACGAGCAGTACTTC. Protein: CATSDYRFRDIYEQYF.

This sequence joins TRBV7-3 and TRBJ2-3, with D possibly being TRBD2 (5 bases). V dropped 1 base and J dropped 1 base, with 9 bases sitting between them. Germline CDR1 SGHTA, CDR2 FQGTGA. This CDR3 is 15 amino acids long. The CDR3 nucleotides read TGTGCCAGCAGCTTAAATCTAGCTCGCACAGATACGCAGTATTTT. Protein sequence: CASSLNLARTDTQYF.

The chain combines TRBV11-2 with TRBJ2-7, with a tentative D call TRBD1 (6 bases). V lost 4 bases to trimming and J lost 2 bases, with 15 bases between them. CDR3 length: 15 amino acids. Germline-derived CDR1 and CDR2 are SGHAT and FQNNGV. In nucleotides, the CDR3 is TGTGCCAGCAGCTCCCCGGACACAGGGACCTACGAGCAGTACTTC. It specifies CASSSPDTGTYEQYF.

J is TRBJ1-1 and V is TRBV5-1; 9 positions match TRBD1. The V and J ends lost 4 bases and 5 bases, in that order; junction bases with no gene match: 6. The CDR3 spans 14 residues. Germline CDR1 reads SGHRS; CDR2 reads YFSETQ. The CDR3, as DNA: TGCGCCAGCAGCCTTACAGGGGGCGAAACTGAAGCTTTCTTT. The encoded protein is CASSLTGGETEAFF.

V usage is TRBV7-2 and J usage is TRBJ1-4, with TRBD1 matching over 10 bases. After removal of 1 base from V and 5 bases from J, the junction contained 4 bases not matched to a gene. Germline V gene lookup returns CDR1 SGHTA and CDR2 FQGNSA. The CDR3 consists of 16 residues. This CDR3 reads CASSLEGGQGNEKLFF. In DNA form, the CDR3 reads TGTGCCAGCAGCTTAGAAGGGGGACAGGGGAATGAAAAACTGTTTTTT.

Worth noting for this clone: The same CDR3 is also encoded by other DNA sequences in this sample. The genes are TRBV7-2 and TRBJ1-6; TRBD1 might be the D (6 bases). V was shortened by 4 bases and J by 4 bases, with 8 bases between the two germline ends. Germline CDR1 reads SGHTA; CDR2 reads FQGNSA. The CDR3 consists of 14 residues. The CDR3 DNA is TGTGCCAGCAGCTCCGGACAGTATAATTCACCCCTCCACTTT. The encoded protein is CASSSGQYNSPLHF.

The chain recombines TRBV6-2 or TRBV6-3 with TRBJ1-1, with 7 bases that match TRBD1. In germline, CDR1 is MNHEY, CDR2 SVGEGT. The CDR3 contains 13 residues. The trim removed 5 bases at V and 5 bases at J, leaving 5 bases unmatched. This CDR3 is CASSPTGWTEAFF. The CDR3 region has the DNA TGTGCCAGCAGTCCGACAGGGTGGACTGAAGCTTTCTTT.

The chain couples TRBV7-9 to TRBJ1-1; weak D call: TRBD1 (5 bases). The germline V gene encodes CDR1 SEHNR and CDR2 FQNEAQ (reference sequence). V was cut by 2 bases and J by 2 bases, with 9 bases left in between. This CDR3 is built from 14 residues. The CDR3 DNA follows: TGTGCCAGCAGCTTAAGGGGCATAAACACTGAAGCTTTCTTT. This sequence encodes CASSLRGINTEAFF.

The rearrangement links TRBV19 to TRBJ2-6; TRBD2 is a possible D gene (5 bases). This CDR3 comprises 16 residues. Deletions cut 3 bases from V and 1 base from J, with 10 bases between. Germline V CDR1 and CDR2: LNHDA, SQIVND (reference sequence). In DNA, the CDR3 is TGTGCCAGTAGTATGGGATGGAGGTCTGGGGCCAACGTCCTGACTTTC. Its translation: CASSMGWRSGANVLTF.

This rearrangement joins TRBV19 to TRBJ2-7; 8 positions match TRBD1. Germline assignment: CDR1 LNHDA and CDR2 SQIVND (reference sequence). The CDR3 is made up of 13 amino acids. J gave up 2 bases and V 9 bases, and 6 bases lay outside the gene matches. The CDR3 spells CARVTDRAYEQYF. The CDR3 DNA reads TGTGCCAGGGTGACGGACAGGGCCTACGAGCAGTACTTC.

The chain carries TRBV3-1 (or the pseudogene TRBV3-2) and TRBJ1-2, with D perhaps matching TRBD1 (6 bases). This CDR3 has 14 residues. Germline V gives CDR1 LGHDT, CDR2 YNNKEL (reference sequence). Trimming cost V 1 base and J 5 bases, with 11 bases left between them. CDR3 DNA sequence: TGTGCCAGCAGCCAAGCCGGGACATCTTATGGCTACACCTTC. Its translation: CASSQAGTSYGYTF.

V is TRBV3-1 (or the pseudogene TRBV3-2) and J is TRBJ1-6, with TRBD1 identical over 7 bases. The CDR3 loop spans 16 amino acids. In germline, CDR1 is LGHDT, CDR2 YNNKEL (reference sequence). The J segment lost 1 base and the V segment lost 4 bases, leaving 4 bases of the junction unmatched. CDR3 residues: CASSPQGGSYNSPLHF. CDR3 DNA: TGTGCCAGCAGCCCGCAGGGGGGTTCCTATAATTCACCCCTCCACTTT.

The chain combines TRBV6-4 with TRBJ1-1; TRBD1 is a possible D gene (5 bases). Germline CDR1 and CDR2: MRHNA and SNTAGT. This CDR3 has 12 residues. V was cut by 2 bases and J by 11 bases, with 12 bases left in between. CDR3 amino acids: CASSDRAGLAFF. The CDR3 nucleotides read TGTGCCAGCAGTGACAGGGCAGGGTTGGCTTTCTTT.

The genes are TRBV6-1 and TRBJ1-2; D is unclear. The V gene's germline CDR1 is MNHNS and CDR2 SASEGT. This CDR3 has 12 amino acids. V dropped 1 base and J dropped 4 bases, with 4 bases sitting between them. CDR3: CASSEVLYGYTF. The CDR3 DNA sequence: TGTGCCAGCAGTGAAGTTCTCTATGGCTACACCTTC.

This clone has just one count. The chain joins TRBV27 to TRBJ1-1; D remains unclear. Germline V lookup: CDR1 MNHEY, CDR2 SMNVEV (reference sequence). Trimming shortened V by 2 bases and J by 4 bases, and 14 bases separated the two germline ends. This CDR3 has 15 amino acids. The CDR3 here is CASSLTGYPTTEAFF. The CDR3 DNA sequence: TGTGCCAGCAGTTTAACCGGGTACCCCACCACTGAAGCTTTCTTT.

This chain links TRBV7-3 with TRBJ2-1; 13 nucleotides agree with TRBD2. The CDR3 totals 16 residues. V lost 0 bases to trimming and J lost 10 bases; unmatched junction nucleotides: 6. From germline, CDR1 is SGHTA and CDR2 FQGTGA. CDR3 sequence: CASSLTGTSGVGEQFF. The CDR3 region has the DNA TGTGCCAGCAGCTTAACCGGGACTAGCGGGGTGGGGGAGCAGTTCTTC.

The chain joins TRBV19 to TRBJ1-5, with D tentatively TRBD1 (6 bases). V lost 7 bases to trimming and J lost 7 bases, with 17 bases between them. There are 14 residues in the CDR3. Germline V gives CDR1 LNHDA, CDR2 SQIVND (reference sequence). The chain's CDR3 is CASTMDQGNQPQHF. Written as DNA, the CDR3 is TGTGCCAGTACCATGGATCAGGGGAACCAGCCCCAGCATTTT.

J is TRBJ1-1 and V is TRBV19, with D possibly being TRBD1 (5 bases). Trimming took 4 bases from V and 1 from J, leaving 10 bases between them. The CDR3 covers 14 residues. Germline CDR1 reads LNHDA; CDR2 reads SQIVND (reference sequence). The CDR3 sequence: CASSRAGPNTEAFF. The CDR3, as DNA: TGTGCCAGTAGTAGAGCAGGGCCGAACACTGAAGCTTTCTTT.

The V and J genes are TRBV5-1 and TRBJ2-1; no clear D. Trimming cost V 2 bases and J 5 bases, with 11 bases left between them. The germline V gene has CDR1 SGHRS and CDR2 YFSETQ. The CDR3 length is 14 residues. This CDR3 is CASSFTLEHNEQFF. CDR3 sequence (DNA): TGCGCCAGCAGCTTTACCCTAGAGCACAATGAGCAGTTCTTC.

The J gene is TRBJ1-1, the V gene TRBV5-1; 7 bases match TRBD1. This CDR3 spans 15 amino acids. V shed 0 bases, J shed 3 bases, and the junction held 5 bases outside the gene matches. CDR1 is SGHRS and CDR2 is YFSETQ in the germline V gene. CDR3 nucleotide sequence: TGCGCCAGCAGCTTGGGAGGGGGCTCTGACACTGAAGCTTTCTTT. Encoded protein: CASSLGGGSDTEAFF.

V is TRBV13 and J is TRBJ1-2, with 7 bases aligning to TRBD1. Germline CDR1 is PRHDT and CDR2 is FYEKMQ (reference sequence). The CDR3 runs to 16 residues. Trimming at V came to 5 bases and at J to 1 base, leaving 10 bases not matched to a gene. CDR3 residues: CASSRGTVPDNYGYTF. DNA of the CDR3: TGTGCCAGCAGCAGGGGGACAGTACCAGATAACTATGGCTACACCTTC.

The V call is TRBV5-6, the J call TRBJ1-2, with D hard to call. The CDR3 consists of 14 residues. Trimming left V 4 bases short and J 4 bases short, with 14 bases between. CDR1 and CDR2 from the germline V gene are SGHDT and YYEEEE. CDR3 sequence reads: CASSPPTEGYGYTF. CDR3 DNA sequence: TGTGCCAGCAGCCCCCCTACCGAGGGCTATGGCTACACCTTC. The full variable domain, its missing parts supplied by reference TRBV5-6 and TRBJ1-2, is DAGVTQSPTHLIKTRGQQVTLRCSPKSGHDTVSWYQQALGQGPQFIFQYYEEEERQRGNFPDRFSGHQFPNYSSELNVNALLLGDSALYLCASSPPTEGYGYTFGSGTRLTVV.

This clone has only one observation. This chain links TRBV3-1 (or the pseudogene TRBV3-2) with TRBJ1-1, with D perhaps matching TRBD1 (5 bases). Germline CDR1 LGHDT, CDR2 YNNKEL (reference sequence). The CDR3 loop spans 14 amino acids. V was cut by 2 bases and J by 4 bases, with 11 bases left in between. Here the CDR3 DNA reads TGTGCCAGCAGCCAATTAGGACATTTCACTGAAGCTTTCTTT. Encoded protein: CASSQLGHFTEAFF.

The DNA of the CDR3 is TGTGCCAGTCGCCGGGACAGTGAGCAGTACTTC. Its protein product is CASRRDSEQYF. This chain connects TRBV19 to TRBJ2-7; TRBD1 aligns across 7 bases. CDR1 and CDR2 (germline): LNHDA, SQIVND (reference sequence). V lost 8 bases, J lost 7 bases, and 5 bases stayed unmatched. The CDR3 totals 11 residues.

V usage is TRBV5-1 and J usage is TRBJ1-2; D is perhaps TRBD1 (6 bases). V was shortened by 4 bases and J by 7 bases, with 14 bases between the two germline ends. The CDR3 is 13 amino acids. Per the germline V gene, CDR1 is SGHRS and CDR2 is YFSETQ. CDR3 amino acids: CASSEQGEFGYTF. The CDR3 coding sequence is TGCGCCAGCAGCGAACAGGGAGAATTTGGCTACACCTTC.

This rearrangement joins TRBV30 to TRBJ2-7; 8 positions match TRBD2. The CDR3 runs 12 residues. Per germline, CDR1 GTSNPN and CDR2 SVGIG (reference sequence). The junction had 2 bases not matched to a gene; V was cut back by 1 base and J by 6 bases. CDR3 amino acids: CAWSARGGEQYF. The CDR3 DNA reads as TGTGCCTGGAGTGCCCGGGGGGGCGAGCAGTACTTC.